What follows are 27 T cell receptor beta chains derived from one specimen sequenced in a study of shared clonotypes between healthy human individuals. Method: immunoSEQ multiplex PCR; TCRdb's copy keeps in-frame clones and lacks some. The top ten hold more than 0.35% of the sample, which has roughly 2.2 million clones, roughly 90% seen once. Source material: naive CD4+ T cells from PBMCs. Sample subset: CD45RA+ positively selected. The receptors shown here come from a man between 18 and 29 years old in good health. Some clones in this sample may be carry-over from other donors' samples.

This chain connects TRBV10-2 to TRBJ2-7; D is uncertain. The V end lost 4 bases, the J end lost 4 bases, and 8 bases lay between the germline ends. CDR1 WSHSY and CDR2 SAAADI come from the germline V gene. This CDR3 spans 12 amino acids. This CDR3 is CASSVVGYEQYF. Written as DNA, the CDR3 is TGCGCCAGCAGTGTGGTGGGGTACGAGCAGTACTTC.

The gene calls are TRBV18 and TRBJ1-2; possible D gene TRBD1, 5 bases. The CDR3 sequence is 14 residues long. V lost 3 bases and J lost 7, with 15 bases in between. Per the germline V gene, CDR1 is KGHSH and CDR2 is LQKENI. The DNA of the CDR3 is TGTGCCAGCTCACCCCGGACCAGGGTGGCTGGCTACACCTTC. Its translation is CASSPRTRVAGYTF. Complete variable domain (other parts from reference TRBV18 and TRBJ1-2): NAGVMQNPRHLVRRRGQEARLRCSPMKGHSHVYWYRQLPEEGLKFMVYLQKENIIDESGMPKERFSAEFPKEGPSILRIQQVVRGDSAAYFCASSPRTRVAGYTFGSGTRLTVV.

For this clone: This sample also contains other DNA sequences that code for the same CDR3. V and J are TRBV5-1 and TRBJ2-7; 12 bases are a match to TRBD2. V lost 2 bases and J lost 4; bases outside the gene matches: 7. Per the germline V gene, CDR1 is SGHRS and CDR2 is YFSETQ. The CDR3 is 16 residues long. The CDR3 DNA sequence: TGCGCCAGCAGCTTCGGACTAGCGGGGACATTTTACGAGCAGTACTTC. Translating gives CASSFGLAGTFYEQYF.

This chain joins TRBV5-1 and TRBJ2-1; 7 bases align to TRBD2. Germline assignment: CDR1 SGHRS and CDR2 YFSETQ. This CDR3 has 17 amino acids. J was trimmed by 4 bases and V by 3 bases; bases with no gene match: 13. CDR3 residues: CASSSLAKGLQYNEQFF. CDR3 coding DNA: TGCGCCAGCAGCTCACTAGCGAAAGGACTCCAATACAATGAGCAGTTCTTC.

V and J are TRBV5-8 and TRBJ1-4, with D unresolved. The germline V gene encodes CDR1 SGHTS and CDR2 YDEGEE. Deletions cut 6 bases from V and 8 bases from J, with 17 bases between. CDR3 length: 14 residues. DNA of the CDR3: TGTGCCAGCAATTGGACCCCTACGCGGGAAAAACTGTTTTTT. Its translation: CASNWTPTREKLFF.

The chain carries TRBV4-1 and TRBJ1-4; D might be TRBD1 (5 bases). V dropped 0 bases and J dropped 9 bases, with 14 bases sitting between them. This CDR3 has 15 amino acids. CDR1 MGHRA and CDR2 YSYEKL come from the germline V gene. CDR3 loop: CASSQDWTTDQKLFF. The CDR3 DNA is TGCGCCAGCAGCCAAGATTGGACAACCGACCAAAAACTGTTTTTT.

As regards this clone: This same CDR3 is encoded by further DNA sequences in the sample. The chain recombines TRBV19 with TRBJ1-5, with D perhaps matching TRBD1 (6 bases). The CDR3 covers 13 residues. The V and J ends lost 8 bases and 2 bases respectively, with 10 bases between them. CDR1 and CDR2 from the germline V gene are LNHDA and SQIVND (reference sequence). In DNA form, the CDR3 reads TGTGCCAGTTCGGACAGACGCAATCAGCCCCAGCATTTT. Translating gives CASSDRRNQPQHF.

The chain joins TRBV5-4 to TRBJ1-3; D gene unclear. CDR3 size: 16 residues. Germline loops: CDR1 SGHNT, CDR2 YYREEE (reference sequence). The germline V and J ends were trimmed by 3 bases and 0 bases, with 13 bases remaining between them. The CDR3 coding sequence is TGTGCCAGCAGCTCCCAAAATGGCCTCTCTGGAAACACCATATATTTT. Translated, it gives CASSSQNGLSGNTIYF.

J is TRBJ2-1 and V is TRBV5-4; TRBD2 matches at 10 bases. The CDR3 covers 15 residues. CDR1 and CDR2 (germline): SGHNT, YYREEE (reference sequence). V lost 1 base and J lost 2; bases outside the gene matches: 0. This CDR3 is CASSLTSGTYNEQFF. Written as DNA, the CDR3 is TGTGCCAGCAGCTTGACTAGCGGGACCTACAATGAGCAGTTCTTC.

V usage is TRBV5-3 and J usage is TRBJ1-1; TRBD1 is a possible D gene (6 bases). TRBV5-3 is treated as an ORF (open reading frame) with a function not yet certain. The CDR3 has 14 amino acids. V lost 4 bases to trimming and J lost 4 bases, with 14 bases between them. The CDR3: CARSQNRVRTEAFF. The CDR3, as DNA: TGTGCCAGAAGCCAAAACAGGGTTCGCACTGAAGCTTTCTTT.

CDR3 region: CASSLVRSSGSGNTIYF. Written as DNA, the CDR3 is TGTGCCAGCAGCTTAGTAAGGTCCTCGGGCTCTGGAAACACCATATATTTT. The gene calls are TRBV7-2 and TRBJ1-3; no reliable D call. Germline V CDR1 and CDR2: SGHTA, FQGNSA. The CDR3 runs to 17 residues. Trimming took 1 base from V and 0 from J, leaving 13 bases between them.

The rearrangement links TRBV4-3 to TRBJ2-3; 8 bases are a match to TRBD2. The CDR3 is 18 amino acids. Germline CDR1 and CDR2: LGHNA and YSLEER. The V gene end was trimmed by 3 bases and the J gene end by 4 bases; junction bases not matched to a gene: 15. The CDR3 sequence is CASSHLPAQRETPDTQYF. In nucleotides, the CDR3 is TGCGCCAGCAGCCACCTCCCAGCCCAGCGGGAGACTCCAGATACGCAGTATTTT.

The CDR3 sequence is CATSSYVGARSYEQYF. For the CDR3, the DNA is TGTGCCACCAGCAGTTATGTGGGGGCGCGCTCCTACGAGCAGTACTTC. The V call is TRBV15, the J call TRBJ2-7; D is perhaps TRBD1 (6 bases). Looked up from germline, CDR1 is LNHNV and CDR2 is YYDKDF (reference sequence). The CDR3 is 16 amino acids. V shed 3 bases and J shed 0 bases, with 15 bases lying between them.

The rearrangement uses TRBV10-1 and TRBJ1-2; D gene unclear. V was cut by 0 bases and J by 2 bases, with 10 bases left in between. CDR1 is WNHNN and CDR2 is SYGVQD in the germline V gene (reference sequence). This CDR3 has 15 amino acids. In nucleotides, the CDR3 is TGCGCCAGCAGTGAGTCGTCATCGGGAAACTATGGCTACACCTTC. Protein: CASSESSSGNYGYTF.

This clone appeared a single time. The rearrangement joins TRBV11-2 to TRBJ1-4; D is perhaps TRBD1 (6 bases). This CDR3 is built from 14 residues. V was shortened by 5 bases and J by 8 bases, with 15 bases between the two germline ends. CDR1 SGHAT and CDR2 FQNNGV come from the germline V gene. CDR3 nucleotide sequence: TGTGCCAGCAGCCTAGGCAGGGGAAGCGAAAAACTGTTTTTT. The encoded protein is CASSLGRGSEKLFF. Full variable domain (remainder filled in from reference TRBV11-2 and TRBJ1-4): EAGVAQSPRYKIIEKRQSVAFWCNPISGHATLYWYQQILGQGPKLLIQFQNNGVVDDSQLPKDRFSAERLKGVDSTLKIQPAKLEDSAVYLCASSLGRGSEKLFFGSGTQLSVL.

Remarks on this clone: One base away lies a much larger clone, so this may be a sequencing read error. This CDR3 is also generated by other DNA sequences in the sample. The V call is TRBV18, the J call TRBJ2-5; D gene uncertain. V was shortened by 5 bases and J by 2 bases, with 3 bases between the two germline ends. This CDR3 comprises 11 residues. The germline CDR1 and CDR2 sequences are KGHSH and LQKENI. This CDR3 is CASSSQETQYF. CDR3 DNA: TGTGCCAGCTCATCTCAAGAGACCCAGTACTTC.

The J gene is TRBJ2-1, the V gene TRBV6-5, with D tentatively TRBD2 (5 bases). The V and J ends lost 0 bases and 8 bases respectively, with 17 bases between them. This CDR3 is 16 amino acids long. Germline values: CDR1 MNHEY, CDR2 SVGAGI. CDR3 bases: TGTGCCAGCAGTTACTCGACCCAGCTAGCTCGTCATGAGCAGTTCTTC. Translating gives CASSYSTQLARHEQFF.

The V call is TRBV28, the J call TRBJ1-2; TRBD1 agrees at 9 bases. J was trimmed by 8 bases and V by 5 bases; bases with no gene match: 12. Germline V gene data show CDR1 as MDHEN and CDR2 as SYDVKM. The CDR3 contains 15 residues. CDR3 in amino acids: CASSRGQGPFGGYTF. In DNA, the CDR3 is TGTGCCAGCAGTCGGGGACAGGGCCCCTTCGGAGGCTACACCTTC.

The V and J genes are TRBV5-5 and TRBJ1-2; D is possibly TRBD1 (6 bases). The V end was cut by 3 bases, the J end by 5 bases, with 11 bases between. This CDR3 spans 13 amino acids. CDR1 is SGHKS and CDR2 is YYEKEE in the germline V gene (reference sequence). The CDR3 coding sequence is TGTGCCAGCAGCTGGGACAAGGCTTATGGCTACACCTTC. Translation: CASSWDKAYGYTF.

The chain carries TRBV7-8 and TRBJ1-2; D ambiguous. The CDR3 contains 15 residues. Germline CDR1 and CDR2: SGHVS and FQNEAQ. V lost 3 bases and J lost 4, with 15 bases in between. DNA for the CDR3: TGTGCCAGCAGCTTTCCAGGTGCCCTCGCCTATGGCTACACCTTC. It is translated as CASSFPGALAYGYTF.

The chain is built from TRBV4-1 and TRBJ1-2, with 10 bases lining up with TRBD1. From germline, CDR1 is MGHRA and CDR2 YSYEKL. Trimming at V came to 5 bases and at J to 2 bases, leaving 8 bases not matched to a gene. This CDR3 contains 16 residues. Here the CDR3 DNA reads TGCGCCAGCAGCAAAACCGGGACAGGGGTAAACTATGGCTACACCTTC. Translation: CASSKTGTGVNYGYTF.

The CDR3 loop reads CASSRDLPEQYF. The CDR3 DNA is TGTGCCAGCAGCCGGGACCTCCCCGAGCAGTACTTC. The V call is TRBV7-9, the J call TRBJ2-7; TRBD1 or TRBD2 may be the D gene (5 bases each). Germline V gene lookup returns CDR1 SEHNR and CDR2 FQNEAQ (reference sequence). The CDR3 has 12 residues. V was shortened by 5 bases and J by 6 bases, with 11 bases between the two germline ends.

The chain recombines TRBV19 with TRBJ1-5; TRBD1 matches 10 bases. This CDR3 comprises 18 residues. The junction had 15 bases not matched to a gene; V was cut back by 8 bases and J by 2 bases. Germline V CDR1 and CDR2: LNHDA, SQIVND (reference sequence). CDR3 bases: TGTGCCAGTGGCCGGGACAGGGGATCGAAGGGCCGCAATCAGCCCCAGCATTTT. Its translation is CASGRDRGSKGRNQPQHF.

In this sample, this clone turned up once. V gene TRBV7-6 combines with J gene TRBJ2-4; perhaps TRBD1 as D (6 bases). Germline V lookup: CDR1 SGHVS, CDR2 FNYEAQ. The CDR3 runs 12 residues. The V gene lost 1 base and the J gene lost 10 bases, with 8 bases spanning the gap. The CDR3 loop reads CASSLVGGIQYF. CDR3 nucleotides: TGTGCCAGCAGCTTAGTAGGGGGAATTCAGTACTTC.

This clone was seen only once. CDR3 amino acids: CASSEARGGLAGYGEQYF. The CDR3 nucleotides are TGTGCCAGCAGTGAAGCGCGGGGGGGACTAGCGGGATATGGGGAGCAGTACTTC. The chain combines TRBV6-1 with TRBJ2-7, with 13 positions matching TRBD2. Germline CDR1 MNHNS, CDR2 SASEGT. V shed 0 bases and J 7 bases; nucleotides not matched to a gene: 12. The CDR3 runs to 18 residues.

CDR3 bases: TGTGCCAGCGGGACCGGGGCGAGCACAGATACGCAGTATTTT. Amino acid sequence: CASGTGASTDTQYF. The rearrangement links TRBV7-7 to TRBJ2-3; D possibly matches TRBD1 or TRBD2 (5 bases each). V shed 8 bases and J shed 0 bases, with 12 bases lying between them. Germline V gene lookup returns CDR1 SSHAT and CDR2 FNYEAQ (reference sequence). This CDR3 has 14 amino acids.

J is TRBJ2-5 and V is TRBV6-5, with D perhaps TRBD2 (5 bases). The V end lost 7 bases, the J end lost 3 bases, and 12 bases lay between the germline ends. CDR3 length equals 13 residues. CDR1 is MNHEY and CDR2 is SVGAGI in the germline V gene. The CDR3, as DNA: TGTGCCAGCATCTCGGGGTCGGAAGAGACCCAGTACTTC. Its translation: CASISGSEETQYF.